The following is a T cell receptor beta chain sequence with its context. A single record per CDR3 protein comes from TCRdb applying MiXCR to the RACE reads. The table lists under 90,000 distinct CDR3 sequences, roughly 9.1% of them singletons. Time point meaning: pre-sensitization, week 0. Treatment described: therapeutic diphenylcyclopropenone sensitization with weekly scalp DPC. This specimen belongs to a study of human T cells and chemical hapten exposure. The wider study: For the roughly 23-week duration of the study, patients were given weekly doses of diphenylcyclopropenone on the scalp.

The TCR sequence derives from a woman between 35 and 50 years old with alopecia areata. Some clones in this sample may be carry-over from other donors' samples. The input for sequencing was whole blood, taken in connection with sensitization to the hapten diphenylcyclopropenone (DPC).

CDR3: CSAFVDSGNTIYF. CDR3 bases: TGCAGTGCTTTTGTAGACTCTGGAAACACCATATATTTT. This chain joins TRBV20-1 and TRBJ1-3; D is unresolved. CDR1 is DFQATT and CDR2 is SNEGSKA in the germline V gene (reference sequence). The CDR3 covers 13 residues. Between the trimmed V and J ends, which lost 5 bases and 0 bases, there was a span of 8 bases.